A selection of T cell receptor beta chains follows, all from one sample in a study of beta chain features in type 1 diabetes. Assay: immunoSEQ multiplex PCR; the TCRdb copy retains only in-frame clones and omits some. The table lists 150,000 to 200,000 clones, roughly 8% of them singletons, with under 0.55% in the top ten. The sequencing sample was made of central memory CD4+ T cells from blood. These receptors all stem from a man between 18 and 29 years old with type 1 diabetes. The CDR3 runs from the conserved cysteine through the conserved F or W. The D gene is left open where the match is weak. Expanded clones get a size class; other rows say once, few or many, or leave the size out.

v_call: TRBV10-3
j_call: TRBJ2-3
clone_size: NA
d_call: TRBD2
cdr3_aa: CAISDPTSGSRNTQYF
cdr3_nt: TGTGCCATCAGTGACCCGACTAGCGGGAGTAGGAATACGCAGTATTTT

v_call: TRBV12-5
j_call: TRBJ2-3
clone_size: few
d_call: TRBD2
cdr3_aa: CASGLDGGAADTQYF
cdr3_nt: TGTGCTAGTGGTTTGGACGGGGGGGCAGCAGATACGCAGTATTTT

v_call: TRBV5-1
j_call: TRBJ2-1
clone_size: few
d_call: NA
cdr3_aa: CASSAQGTYNEQFF
cdr3_nt: TGCGCCAGCAGCGCACAGGGAACCTACAATGAGCAGTTCTTC

v_call: TRBV2
j_call: TRBJ2-7
clone_size: NA
d_call: NA
cdr3_aa: CASSSLSGAYEQYF
cdr3_nt: TGTGCCAGCAGTTCGTTGTCAGGGGCCTACGAGCAGTACTTC

v_call: TRBV10-3
j_call: TRBJ1-2
clone_size: NA
d_call: NA
cdr3_aa: CAISDGYYGYTF
cdr3_nt: TGTGCCATCAGTGACGGTTACTATGGCTACACCTTC

v_call: TRBV19
j_call: TRBJ2-3
clone_size: NA
d_call: TRBD2
cdr3_aa: CASSIGPAGGTDTQYF
cdr3_nt: TGTGCCAGTAGTATAGGCCCAGCGGGGGGCACAGATACGCAGTATTTT

v_call: TRBV15
j_call: TRBJ2-3
clone_size: NA
d_call: NA
cdr3_aa: CATSRDLGGTDTQYF
cdr3_nt: TGTGCCACCAGCAGAGATCTAGGAGGCACAGATACGCAGTATTTT

v_call: TRBV30
j_call: TRBJ2-5
clone_size: NA
d_call: TRBD1
cdr3_aa: CAWRVQGSETQYF
cdr3_nt: TGTGCCTGGAGAGTACAGGGGTCGGAGACCCAGTACTTC

v_call: TRBV5-6
j_call: TRBJ2-5
clone_size: NA
d_call: NA
cdr3_aa: CASSLKGRETQYF
cdr3_nt: TGTGCCAGCAGCCTGAAGGGGCGGGAGACCCAGTACTTC

v_call: TRBV7-2
j_call: TRBJ2-2
clone_size: NA
d_call: TRBD2
cdr3_aa: CASSSPAGGRTGELFF
cdr3_nt: TGTGCCAGCAGCTCCCCCGCGGGAGGCCGGACCGGGGAGCTGTTTTTT

v_call: TRBV5-5
j_call: TRBJ2-5
clone_size: NA
d_call: NA
cdr3_aa: CASSLGGGTQYF
cdr3_nt: TGTGCCAGCAGCTTGGGCGGTGGGACCCAGTACTTC

v_call: TRBV9
j_call: TRBJ2-7
clone_size: many
d_call: NA
cdr3_aa: CASSLGATSYEQYF
cdr3_nt: TGTGCCAGCAGCCTCGGAGCGACCTCCTACGAGCAGTACTTC

v_call: TRBV9
j_call: TRBJ2-3
clone_size: many
d_call: NA
cdr3_aa: CASSRGEGTDTQYF
cdr3_nt: TGTGCCAGCAGCCGCGGGGAGGGCACAGATACGCAGTATTTT

v_call: TRBV7-9
j_call: TRBJ2-3
clone_size: NA
d_call: NA
cdr3_aa: CASSDEIAEPRDTQYF
cdr3_nt: TGTGCCAGCAGCGATGAAATAGCGGAACCGAGGGATACGCAGTATTTT

v_call: TRBV29-1
j_call: TRBJ2-7
clone_size: NA
d_call: NA
cdr3_aa: CSVAKLQGIRYEQYF
cdr3_nt: TGCAGCGTTGCCAAACTGCAGGGTATTCGGTACGAGCAGTACTTC

v_call: TRBV20-1
j_call: TRBJ2-3
clone_size: few
d_call: NA
cdr3_aa: CSASPGDTQYF
cdr3_nt: TGCAGTGCTAGCCCCGGAGATACGCAGTATTTT

v_call: TRBV5-8
j_call: TRBJ2-7
clone_size: few
d_call: NA
cdr3_aa: CASSLLPGVADEQYF
cdr3_nt: TGTGCCAGCAGCTTGTTACCAGGGGTAGCCGACGAGCAGTACTTC

v_call: TRBV18
j_call: TRBJ2-3
clone_size: many
d_call: NA
cdr3_aa: CASSPPVAGTSTDTQYF
cdr3_nt: TGTGCCAGCTCACCACCGGTGGCAGGAACTAGCACAGATACGCAGTATTTT

v_call: TRBV9
j_call: TRBJ2-3
clone_size: few
d_call: TRBD1
cdr3_aa: CASSVDRGLTDTQYF
cdr3_nt: TGTGCCAGCAGCGTCGACAGGGGATTGACAGATACGCAGTATTTT

v_call: TRBV29-1
j_call: TRBJ1-4
clone_size: NA
d_call: TRBD1
cdr3_aa: CSVGGGTGDEKLFF
cdr3_nt: TGCAGCGTTGGCGGAGGGACAGGGGATGAAAAACTGTTTTTT

v_call: TRBV5-4
j_call: TRBJ1-1
clone_size: many
d_call: TRBD1
cdr3_aa: CASSFPQGAGDTEAFF
cdr3_nt: TGTGCCAGCAGCTTCCCTCAGGGGGCTGGGGACACTGAAGCTTTCTTT

v_call: TRBV5-1
j_call: TRBJ2-3
clone_size: few
d_call: NA
cdr3_aa: CASSLTQADTQYF
cdr3_nt: TGCGCCAGCAGCTTGACGCAGGCAGATACGCAGTATTTT

v_call: TRBV5-4
j_call: TRBJ2-2
clone_size: few
d_call: NA
cdr3_aa: CASSLGQDTGELFF
cdr3_nt: TGTGCCAGCAGCTTGGGACAGGACACCGGGGAGCTGTTTTTT

v_call: TRBV4-3
j_call: TRBJ2-3
clone_size: NA
d_call: TRBD2
cdr3_aa: CASSQMGLAGGSQYF
cdr3_nt: TGCGCCAGCAGCCAAATGGGACTAGCGGGGGGCTCGCAGTATTTT

v_call: TRBV21-1
j_call: TRBJ2-3
clone_size: NA
d_call: NA
cdr3_aa: CASPQGGDLDTQYF
cdr3_nt: TGTGCCAGCCCTCAGGGAGGGGACCTCGATACGCAGTATTTT

v_call: TRBV28
j_call: TRBJ2-7
clone_size: NA
d_call: NA
cdr3_aa: CASSSTNSYEQYF
cdr3_nt: TGTGCCAGCAGCTCGACTAACTCCTACGAGCAGTACTTC

v_call: TRBV5-4
j_call: TRBJ2-2
clone_size: few
d_call: TRBD2
cdr3_aa: CASSGTSGAGELFF
cdr3_nt: TGTGCCAGCAGCGGGACTAGCGGGGCCGGGGAGCTGTTTTTT

v_call: TRBV20-1
j_call: TRBJ2-4
clone_size: NA
d_call: NA
cdr3_aa: CSALANIQYF
cdr3_nt: TGCAGTGCCCTAGCAAACATTCAGTACTTC

v_call: TRBV7-2
j_call: TRBJ2-3
clone_size: few
d_call: NA
cdr3_aa: CASSLRWDTQYF
cdr3_nt: TGTGCCAGCAGCCTGCGGTGGGATACGCAGTATTTT

v_call: TRBV2
j_call: TRBJ2-1
clone_size: NA
d_call: TRBD2
cdr3_aa: CASSGGGPPNEQFF
cdr3_nt: TGTGCCAGCAGCGGGGGGGGACCACCTAATGAGCAGTTCTTC

v_call: TRBV11-3
j_call: TRBJ2-3
clone_size: few
d_call: NA
cdr3_aa: CASSLGPNTDTQYF
cdr3_nt: TGTGCCAGCAGCTTAGGGCCAAACACAGATACGCAGTATTTT

v_call: TRBV15
j_call: TRBJ1-5
clone_size: few
d_call: TRBD1
cdr3_aa: CATSTRQGFQPQHF
cdr3_nt: TGTGCCACCAGCACCCGACAGGGGTTTCAGCCCCAGCATTTT

v_call: TRBV11-2
j_call: TRBJ2-3
clone_size: few
d_call: NA
cdr3_aa: CASSRTRGTDTQYF
cdr3_nt: TGTGCCAGCAGCCGTACTCGAGGAACAGATACGCAGTATTTT

v_call: TRBV28
j_call: TRBJ1-1
clone_size: NA
d_call: NA
cdr3_aa: CASSFRDNEAFF
cdr3_nt: TGTGCCAGCAGTTTCCGAGACAATGAAGCTTTCTTT

v_call: TRBV7-2
j_call: TRBJ2-1
clone_size: few
d_call: NA
cdr3_aa: CASSYTLGSEQFF
cdr3_nt: TGTGCCAGCAGTTACACCCTGGGGAGTGAGCAGTTCTTC

v_call: TRBV19
j_call: TRBJ1-5
clone_size: NA
d_call: TRBD1
cdr3_aa: CASSLWQGALQPQHF
cdr3_nt: TGTGCCAGTAGTCTCTGGCAGGGGGCTCTACAGCCCCAGCATTTT

v_call: TRBV27
j_call: TRBJ1-5
clone_size: few
d_call: TRBD1
cdr3_aa: CASSLDRVGQPQHF
cdr3_nt: TGTGCCAGCAGCTTGGACAGGGTCGGTCAGCCCCAGCATTTT

v_call: TRBV7-2
j_call: TRBJ2-3
clone_size: NA
d_call: TRBD2
cdr3_aa: CASSSGRSGRVDTQYF
cdr3_nt: TGTGCCAGCAGCTCAGGCCGTAGCGGGAGAGTAGATACGCAGTATTTT

v_call: TRBV29-1
j_call: TRBJ2-2
clone_size: NA
d_call: TRBD2
cdr3_aa: CSVDVAGGRTGELFF
cdr3_nt: TGCAGCGTTGATGTGGCGGGGGGGCGGACCGGGGAGCTGTTTTTT

v_call: TRBV30
j_call: TRBJ2-6
clone_size: few
d_call: TRBD2
cdr3_aa: CAWSVAGAGANVLTF
cdr3_nt: TGTGCCTGGAGCGTAGCGGGAGCTGGGGCCAACGTCCTGACTTTC

v_call: TRBV11-3
j_call: TRBJ2-3
clone_size: few
d_call: NA
cdr3_aa: CASSNSGGTDTQYF
cdr3_nt: TGTGCCAGCAGCAACAGCGGAGGCACAGATACGCAGTATTTT

v_call: TRBV4-1
j_call: TRBJ2-1
clone_size: NA
d_call: NA
cdr3_aa: CASSQAFQGNNEQFF
cdr3_nt: TGCGCCAGCAGCCAAGCATTCCAGGGGAACAATGAGCAGTTCTTC

v_call: TRBV7-9
j_call: TRBJ2-1
clone_size: NA
d_call: NA
cdr3_aa: CASSSLGQGLDNEQFF
cdr3_nt: TGTGCCAGCAGCTCCCTTGGGCAGGGGTTGGACAATGAGCAGTTCTTC

v_call: TRBV29-1
j_call: TRBJ2-7
clone_size: few
d_call: TRBD2
cdr3_aa: CSVESGSGDEQYF
cdr3_nt: TGCAGCGTTGAGAGCGGGAGTGGCGACGAGCAGTACTTC

v_call: TRBV10-3
j_call: TRBJ2-5
clone_size: NA
d_call: TRBD1
cdr3_aa: CAISATGDYGTQYF
cdr3_nt: TGTGCCATCAGTGCTACAGGGGATTATGGGACCCAGTACTTC

v_call: TRBV2
j_call: TRBJ2-1
clone_size: few
d_call: NA
cdr3_aa: CASSEGNGMEQFF
cdr3_nt: TGTGCCAGCAGTGAAGGTAACGGGATGGAGCAGTTCTTC

v_call: TRBV28
j_call: TRBJ1-5
clone_size: NA
d_call: NA
cdr3_aa: CASSLWDVTNQPQHF
cdr3_nt: TGTGCCAGCAGTTTATGGGATGTGACTAATCAGCCCCAGCATTTT

v_call: TRBV9
j_call: TRBJ2-1
clone_size: few
d_call: TRBD2
cdr3_aa: CASSELAGGDKFF
cdr3_nt: TGTGCCAGCAGCGAGCTAGCGGGGGGTGACAAGTTCTTC

v_call: TRBV6-5
j_call: TRBJ2-7
clone_size: NA
d_call: TRBD1
cdr3_aa: CASSYTPGQKYEQYF
cdr3_nt: TGTGCCAGCAGTTACACACCGGGACAGAAGTACGAGCAGTACTTC

v_call: TRBV4-2
j_call: TRBJ2-3
clone_size: NA
d_call: NA
cdr3_aa: CASSQGRGVSDTQYF
cdr3_nt: TGTGCCAGCAGCCAGGGCCGCGGGGTGTCAGATACGCAGTATTTT

v_call: TRBV18
j_call: TRBJ2-4
clone_size: few
d_call: TRBD1
cdr3_aa: CASSAGTDVNIQYF
cdr3_nt: TGTGCCAGCTCAGCCGGGACAGACGTAAACATTCAGTACTTC